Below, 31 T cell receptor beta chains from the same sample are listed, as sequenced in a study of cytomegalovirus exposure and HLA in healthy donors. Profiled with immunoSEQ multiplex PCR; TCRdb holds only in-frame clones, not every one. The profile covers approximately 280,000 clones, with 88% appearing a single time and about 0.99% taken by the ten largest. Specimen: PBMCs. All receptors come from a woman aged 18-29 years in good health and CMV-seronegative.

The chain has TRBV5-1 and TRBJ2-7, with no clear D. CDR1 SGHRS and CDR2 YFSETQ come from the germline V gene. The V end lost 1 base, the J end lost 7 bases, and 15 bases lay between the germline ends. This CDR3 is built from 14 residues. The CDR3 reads CASSLMESSGEQYF. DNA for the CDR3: TGCGCCAGCAGCTTGATGGAGTCTTCGGGTGAGCAGTACTTC. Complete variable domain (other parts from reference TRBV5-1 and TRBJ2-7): KAGVTQTPRYLIKTRGQQVTLSCSPISGHRSVSWYQQTPGQGLQFLFEYFSETQRNKGNFPGRFSGRQFSNSRSEMNVSTLELGDSALYLCASSLMESSGEQYFGPGTRLTVT.

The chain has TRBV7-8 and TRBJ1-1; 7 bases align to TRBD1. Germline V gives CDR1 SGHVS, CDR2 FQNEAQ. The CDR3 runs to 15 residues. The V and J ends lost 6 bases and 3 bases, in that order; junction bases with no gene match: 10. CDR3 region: CASRKNRGRDTEAFF. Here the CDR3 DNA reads TGTGCCAGCAGGAAGAACAGGGGCCGGGACACTGAAGCTTTCTTT.

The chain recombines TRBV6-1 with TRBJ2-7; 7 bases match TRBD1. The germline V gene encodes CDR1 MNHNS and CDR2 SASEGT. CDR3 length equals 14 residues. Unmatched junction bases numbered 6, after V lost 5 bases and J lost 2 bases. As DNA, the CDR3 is TGTGCCAGCAGTTCGCAGGGGGACCCCTACGAGCAGTACTTC. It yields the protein CASSSQGDPYEQYF.

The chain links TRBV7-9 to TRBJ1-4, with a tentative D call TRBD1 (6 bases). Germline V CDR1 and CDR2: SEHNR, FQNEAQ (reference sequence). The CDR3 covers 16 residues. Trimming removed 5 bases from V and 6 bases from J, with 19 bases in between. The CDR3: CASSQRAGGFDEKLFF. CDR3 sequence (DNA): TGTGCCAGCAGCCAGCGCGCGGGGGGCTTTGATGAAAAACTGTTTTTT.

CDR3 region: CASSSLAYEQYF. The CDR3 DNA follows: TGTGCCAGCAGTTCATTAGCCTACGAGCAGTACTTC. The chain couples TRBV6-5 to TRBJ2-7; D is undetermined. This CDR3 spans 12 amino acids. Germline V gene sequence: CDR1 MNHEY, CDR2 SVGAGI. V lost 4 bases, J lost 2 bases, and 6 bases lay in between.

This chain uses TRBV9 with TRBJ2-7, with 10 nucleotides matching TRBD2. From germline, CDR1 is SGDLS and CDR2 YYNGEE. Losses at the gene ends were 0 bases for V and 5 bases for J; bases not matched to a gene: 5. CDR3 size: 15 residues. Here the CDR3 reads CASSVGSGRANEQYF. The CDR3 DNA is TGTGCCAGCAGCGTAGGGAGCGGGAGGGCCAACGAGCAGTACTTC.

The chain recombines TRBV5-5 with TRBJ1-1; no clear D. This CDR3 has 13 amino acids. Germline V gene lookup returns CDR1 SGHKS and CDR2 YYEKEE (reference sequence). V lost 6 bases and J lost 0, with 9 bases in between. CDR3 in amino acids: CASTNLMNTEAFF. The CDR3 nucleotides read TGTGCCAGCACCAACCTAATGAACACTGAAGCTTTCTTT.

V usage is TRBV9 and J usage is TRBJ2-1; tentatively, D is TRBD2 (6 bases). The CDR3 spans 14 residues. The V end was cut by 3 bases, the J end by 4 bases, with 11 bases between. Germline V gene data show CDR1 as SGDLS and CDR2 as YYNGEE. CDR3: CASSAGLKYNEQFF. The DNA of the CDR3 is TGTGCCAGCAGCGCGGGACTTAAGTACAATGAGCAGTTCTTC.

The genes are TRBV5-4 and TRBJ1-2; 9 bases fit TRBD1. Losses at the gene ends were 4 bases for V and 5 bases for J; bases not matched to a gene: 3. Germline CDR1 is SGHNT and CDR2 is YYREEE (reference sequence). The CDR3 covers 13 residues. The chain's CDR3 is CASSRDREYGYTF. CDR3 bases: TGTGCCAGCAGCCGGGACAGGGAGTATGGCTACACCTTC.

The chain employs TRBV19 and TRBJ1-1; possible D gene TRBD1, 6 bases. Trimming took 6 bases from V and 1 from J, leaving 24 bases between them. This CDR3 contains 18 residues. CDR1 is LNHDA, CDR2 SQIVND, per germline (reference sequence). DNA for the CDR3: TGTGCCAGTAGCGAGTCCTCCAAATGGGGGGGCTGGAACACTGAAGCTTTCTTT. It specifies CASSESSKWGGWNTEAFF.

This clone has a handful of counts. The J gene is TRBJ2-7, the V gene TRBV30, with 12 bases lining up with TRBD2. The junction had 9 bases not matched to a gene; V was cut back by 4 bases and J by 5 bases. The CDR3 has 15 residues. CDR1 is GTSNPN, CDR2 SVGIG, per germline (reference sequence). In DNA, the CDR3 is TGTGCCTGGAACCCTAGCGGGAGGGTTATTCACGAGCAGTACTTC. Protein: CAWNPSGRVIHEQYF.

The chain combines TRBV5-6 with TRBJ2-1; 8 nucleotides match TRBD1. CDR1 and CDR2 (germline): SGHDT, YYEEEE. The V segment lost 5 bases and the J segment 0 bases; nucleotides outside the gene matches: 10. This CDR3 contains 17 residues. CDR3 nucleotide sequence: TGTGCCAGCAGACCTTATACCGGGACAGGCTCCTACAATGAGCAGTTCTTC. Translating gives CASRPYTGTGSYNEQFF.

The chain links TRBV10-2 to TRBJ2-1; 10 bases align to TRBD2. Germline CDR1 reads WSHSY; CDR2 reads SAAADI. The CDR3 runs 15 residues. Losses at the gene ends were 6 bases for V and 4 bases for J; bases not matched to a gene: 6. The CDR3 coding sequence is TGCGCCAGCAGGGCTAGCGGGAGACCGTACAATGAGCAGTTCTTC. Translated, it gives CASRASGRPYNEQFF.

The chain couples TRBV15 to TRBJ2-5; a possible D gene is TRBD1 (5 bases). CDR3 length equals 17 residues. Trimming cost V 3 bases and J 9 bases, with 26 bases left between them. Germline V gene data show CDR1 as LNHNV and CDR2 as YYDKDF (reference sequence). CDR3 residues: CATSSSLQVTYEVAQYF. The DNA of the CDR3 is TGTGCCACCAGCAGTTCACTACAGGTGACGTACGAAGTGGCCCAGTACTTC. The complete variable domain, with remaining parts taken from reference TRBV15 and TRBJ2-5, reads DAMVIQNPRYQVTQFGKPVTLSCSQTLNHNVMYWYQQKSSQAPKLLFHYYDKDFNNEADTPDNFQSRRPNTSFCFLDIRSPGLGDTAMYLCATSSSLQVTYEVAQYFGPGTRLLVL.

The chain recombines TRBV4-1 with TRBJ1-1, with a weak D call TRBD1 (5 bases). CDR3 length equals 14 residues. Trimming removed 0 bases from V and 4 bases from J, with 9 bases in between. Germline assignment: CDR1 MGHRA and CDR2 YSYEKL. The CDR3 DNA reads TGCGCCAGCAGCCAAGATTCGGGGGGCACTGAAGCTTTCTTT. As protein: CASSQDSGGTEAFF.

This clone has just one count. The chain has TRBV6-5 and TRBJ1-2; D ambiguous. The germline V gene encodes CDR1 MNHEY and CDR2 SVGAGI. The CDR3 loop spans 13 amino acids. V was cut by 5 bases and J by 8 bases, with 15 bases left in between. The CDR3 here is CASSPLQVWGYTF. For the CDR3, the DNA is TGTGCCAGCAGTCCACTACAAGTCTGGGGCTACACCTTC.

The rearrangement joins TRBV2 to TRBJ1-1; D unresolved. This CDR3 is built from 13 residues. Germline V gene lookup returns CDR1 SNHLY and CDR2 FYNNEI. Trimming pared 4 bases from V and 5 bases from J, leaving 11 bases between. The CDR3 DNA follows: TGTGCCAGCAGTGGACTGGTAAGAACTGAAGCTTTCTTT. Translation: CASSGLVRTEAFF. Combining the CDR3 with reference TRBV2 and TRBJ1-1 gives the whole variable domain EPEVTQTPSHQVTQMGQEVILRCVPISNHLYFYWYRQILGQKVEFLVSFYNNEISEKSEIFDDQFSVERPDGSNFTLKIRSTKLEDSAMYFCASSGLVRTEAFFGQGTRLTVV.

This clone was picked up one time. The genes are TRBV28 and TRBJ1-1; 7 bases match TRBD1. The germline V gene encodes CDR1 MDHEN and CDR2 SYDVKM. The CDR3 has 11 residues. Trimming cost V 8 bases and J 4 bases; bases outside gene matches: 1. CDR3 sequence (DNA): TGTGCCAGCTCAGGGGGCACTGAAGCTTTCTTT. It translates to CASSGGTEAFF.

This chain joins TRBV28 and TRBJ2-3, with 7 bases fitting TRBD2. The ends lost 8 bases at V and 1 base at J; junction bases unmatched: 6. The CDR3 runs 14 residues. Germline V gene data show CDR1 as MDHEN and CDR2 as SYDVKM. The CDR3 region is CASGGVEGTDTQYF. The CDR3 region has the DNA TGTGCCAGCGGGGGGGTAGAGGGCACAGATACGCAGTATTTT.

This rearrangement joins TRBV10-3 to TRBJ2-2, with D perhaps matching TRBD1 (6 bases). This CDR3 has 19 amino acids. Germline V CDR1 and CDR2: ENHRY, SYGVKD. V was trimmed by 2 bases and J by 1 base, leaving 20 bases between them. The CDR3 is CAISEPPAQDSRNTGELFF. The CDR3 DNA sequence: TGTGCCATCAGTGAGCCGCCCGCCCAGGACAGTAGGAACACCGGGGAGCTGTTTTTT.

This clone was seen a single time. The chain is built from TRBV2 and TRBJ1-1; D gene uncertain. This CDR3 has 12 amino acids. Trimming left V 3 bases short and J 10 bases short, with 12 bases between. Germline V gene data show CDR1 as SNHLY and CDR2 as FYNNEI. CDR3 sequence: CASSEWAGRAFF. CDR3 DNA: TGTGCCAGCAGTGAGTGGGCGGGAAGAGCTTTCTTT.

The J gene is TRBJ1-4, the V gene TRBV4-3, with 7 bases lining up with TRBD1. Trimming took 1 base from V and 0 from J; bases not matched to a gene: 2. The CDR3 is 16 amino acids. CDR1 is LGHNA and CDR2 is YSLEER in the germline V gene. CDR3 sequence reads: CASSQAQGATNEKLFF. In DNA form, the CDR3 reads TGCGCCAGCAGCCAAGCTCAGGGGGCAACTAATGAAAAACTGTTTTTT.

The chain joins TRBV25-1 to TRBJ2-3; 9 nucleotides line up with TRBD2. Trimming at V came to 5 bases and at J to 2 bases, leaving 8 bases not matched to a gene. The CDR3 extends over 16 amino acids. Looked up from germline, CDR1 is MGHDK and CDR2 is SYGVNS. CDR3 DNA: TGTGCCAGCAGTCTGACTAGCGGAGCAAACACAGATACGCAGTATTTT. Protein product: CASSLTSGANTDTQYF.

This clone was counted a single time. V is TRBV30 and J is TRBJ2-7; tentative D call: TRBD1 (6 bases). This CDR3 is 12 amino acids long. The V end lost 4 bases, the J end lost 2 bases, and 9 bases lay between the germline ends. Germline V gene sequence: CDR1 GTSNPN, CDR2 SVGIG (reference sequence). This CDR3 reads CAWMDRTYEQYF. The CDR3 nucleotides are TGTGCCTGGATGGACAGAACCTACGAGCAGTACTTC.

The CDR3 nucleotides are TGTGCCAGCAGCTTAGAGGGACTAGCGACCGGGTATTACGAGCAGTACTTC. Amino acids: CASSLEGLATGYYEQYF. The chain is built from TRBV7-2 and TRBJ2-7, with TRBD2 matching over 10 bases. V gave up 1 base and J gave up 4 bases; unmatched junction bases: 10. CDR1 and CDR2 (germline): SGHTA, FQGNSA. This CDR3 is 17 amino acids long.

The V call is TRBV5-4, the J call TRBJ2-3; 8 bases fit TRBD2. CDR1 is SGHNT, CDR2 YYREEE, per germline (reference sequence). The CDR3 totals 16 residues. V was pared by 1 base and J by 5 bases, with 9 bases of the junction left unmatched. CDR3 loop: CASSLRAGGPRDTQYF. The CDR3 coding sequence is TGTGCCAGCAGCTTGCGGGCGGGAGGCCCCCGAGATACGCAGTATTTT.

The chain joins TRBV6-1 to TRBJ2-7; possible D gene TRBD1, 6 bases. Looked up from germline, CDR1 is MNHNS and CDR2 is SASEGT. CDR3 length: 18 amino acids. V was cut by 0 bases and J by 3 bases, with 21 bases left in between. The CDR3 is CASSEAQVRSGQLYEQYF. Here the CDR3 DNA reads TGTGCCAGCAGTGAAGCGCAAGTTAGGAGTGGACAGCTCTACGAGCAGTACTTC.

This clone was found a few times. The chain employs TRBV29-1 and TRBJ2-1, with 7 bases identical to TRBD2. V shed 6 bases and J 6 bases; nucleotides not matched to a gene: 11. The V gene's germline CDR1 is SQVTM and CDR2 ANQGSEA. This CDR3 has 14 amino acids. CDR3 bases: TGCAGCGTACACGGGGGGTCTCTGTTCAATGAGCAGTTCTTC. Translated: CSVHGGSLFNEQFF.

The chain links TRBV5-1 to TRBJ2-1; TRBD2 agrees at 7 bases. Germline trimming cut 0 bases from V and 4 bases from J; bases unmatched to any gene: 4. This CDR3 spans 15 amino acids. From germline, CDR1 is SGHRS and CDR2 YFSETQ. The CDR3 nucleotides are TGCGCCAGCAGCTTGGCTAGCGGACCTTACAATGAGCAGTTCTTC. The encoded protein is CASSLASGPYNEQFF.

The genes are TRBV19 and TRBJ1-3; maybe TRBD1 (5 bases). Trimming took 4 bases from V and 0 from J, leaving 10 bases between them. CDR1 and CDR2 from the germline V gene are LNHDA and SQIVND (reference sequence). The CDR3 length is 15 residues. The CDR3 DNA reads TGTGCCAGTAGTAAACAGGTCCTCTCTGGAAACACCATATATTTT. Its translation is CASSKQVLSGNTIYF.

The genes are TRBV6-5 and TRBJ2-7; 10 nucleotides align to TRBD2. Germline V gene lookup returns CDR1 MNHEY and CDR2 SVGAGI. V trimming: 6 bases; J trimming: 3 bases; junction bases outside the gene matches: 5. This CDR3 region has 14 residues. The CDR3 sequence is CASRLGTSVYEQYF. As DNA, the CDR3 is TGTGCCAGCAGATTAGGGACTAGCGTCTACGAGCAGTACTTC.